This T cell receptor beta chain was identified during a study of cytomegalovirus exposure and HLA in healthy donors (dated by TCRdb to 2015 to 2018). Some background on the complete study: According to an earlier analysis of a few hundred of the donors, some 170 million T cells yielded roughly 110 million unique TCR beta sequences and 250 to 350 Gb of sequence data. About 300 gigabases of sequencing data and some 85 million unique TCR sequences were included in an early release covering 550 to 650 HLA-typed donors. The genetic ancestry cluster associated with self-reported Caucasian donors included roughly four fifths of the roughly 390 genotyped donors. The aim of the study was to test whether cataloging public T cell receptors could identify signatures of past pathogen exposure. The study used immunosequencing to profile the T cell repertoires of 670 or so subjects and linked those repertoires to cytomegalovirus serostatus. Besides the first cohort of around 670 subjects, a separate validation cohort made up of 120 different subjects was used. To predict cytomegalovirus infection status, the study combined high-throughput TCR immunosequencing, statistical association of individual TCRs with disease status, and machine learning. A later analysis re-analyzed previously published TCR beta repertoires from roughly 600 donors and added high-resolution HLA genotyping to study TCR occurrence patterns. The later analysis used no new phenotypic data to find candidate immune exposures, relying instead on TCR beta sequences and their occurrence across donors. An earlier analysis of around 580 of the donors used high-throughput TCR beta sequencing to judge whether each TCR beta V gene segment behaved as functional or pseudogenic. Donor age, sex, ethnicity and CMV serostatus were compiled together with the repertoire data. A later genetic analysis used genome-wide SNP genotypes for about 65% of the roughly 670 donors, treating that subset as a discovery cohort. Every discovery cohort repertoire had been produced on one sequencing platform. HLA typing covered class I and class II loci at four-digit resolution. Typing coverage varied by locus: roughly 620-640 donors for A, B, C, DRB1 and DQB1; roughly 520 for DQA1; some 610 for DPA1; around 490 for DPB1. About five DR-DQ haplotypes were handled as single units for association and clustering because linkage in the cohort was strong. On average, roughly 200,000 unique TCR beta nucleotide sequences were sequenced per donor among 398 genotyped donors of the cohort, with roughly 18% of those sequences being non-productive. The research as a whole found: Specific HLA alleles were associated with 15,000 to 20,000 TCR beta sequences at a false discovery rate of 0.05 in a later analysis. In the study, about 150 TCR beta chains were listed as associated with cytomegalovirus. Compared with equally common non-associated chains, HLA-associated TCR beta chains in a later analysis were more clonally expanded and had lower generation probabilities. When HLA alleles, especially DR and DQ, strongly co-occurred, TCR associations were difficult to assign to individual alleles. In a later analysis, several top co-occurrence clusters were reported to appear linked to parvovirus B19, influenza, CMV and Epstein-Barr virus. In a later analysis, the rate of TCR association differed among HLA loci, with DRB1 alleles having the most associated TCRs and HLA-C alleles having the fewest. Because counts were too low, some 17 rarely observed V segments, including chromosome 9 orphons, were left out of the earlier analysis of a few hundred of the donors. While some public TCRs were present in many individuals, most TCR sequences turned up only very rarely across donors. The authors suggested that the approach could potentially be generalized to other disease states and immunological phenotypes. A group of highly shared sequence variants was considered likely to be a technical artifact of the sequencing pipeline. A further reported finding was that TCR beta sequences accurately predicted the HLA-A and HLA-B alleles for most subjects in the first cohort. Correlated functional status among segregating V segments might reflect linkage disequilibrium, but an unknown experimental factor could not be ruled out. In a later genetic analysis, a missense DCLRE1C variant was associated with V-gene and J-gene trimming of TCR beta chains, and the association was replicated in an independent cohort. In vitro tests confirmed that three of the cytomegalovirus-associated TCR beta chains recognize cytomegalovirus antigens. Compared with the approximately 720-donor mean, donors in an Asian-associated ancestry cluster had fewer N-insertions in productive TCRs, according to a later genetic analysis. According to a later analysis, most CMV-associated TCR beta chains appeared to be HLA-restricted, and the HLA associations seemed to be driven largely by CMV exposure. Because HLA typing was missing for some donors at each locus, association tests included only the typed subset. In both the original and validation cohorts, the classifier was reported to diagnose cytomegalovirus status with high specificity and sensitivity. Because the 87-base-pair reads could not distinguish some IMGT-functional V segments, including TRBV6-2 and TRBV6-3, those segments were excluded. For the cohort, immune exposure information was limited to CMV serostatus. In this cohort, only TCR beta chains were sequenced, and detectable features were limited by the absence of alpha or paired-chain data. In an earlier analysis of some 550 of the donors, most TCR beta V segments were observed in productive rearrangements about 87% or about 30% of the time, broadly matching IMGT annotations. The presence/absence analyses assumed that sequencing depth was roughly uniform across donors, and that assumption may not be true.

About this clone: Its antigen is still unknown.

Receptor libraries were prepared by the immunoSEQ multiplex PCR assay. For the multiplex PCR, a mixture combining 60 forward primers for TCR Vbeta segments and 13 reverse primers for TCR Jbeta segments was used. A multiplex PCR assay on genomic DNA amplified the CDR3 region of rearranged TCR beta genes. The Illumina HiSeq System was used to sequence the amplified TCR beta libraries as 87-base-pair reads. The authors processed their data as follows. A later analysis counted 65 million to 90 million unique TCR beta chains across the 550 to 700 repertoires, and 9.5 million to 11 million of these chains were shared by at least two donors. Raw reads were error-corrected and collapsed into unique sequences by a nearest-neighbor algorithm in which closely related sequences were merged to remove PCR and sequencing errors. Alignment of CDR3 sequences to IMGT reference sequences was used to assign V, D and J gene segments. For a sequence to be retained, a match of at least six nucleotides to both a V gene segment and a J gene segment was required. Rearrangements were called productive when the CDR3 lacked stop codons and stayed in frame with V and J; all others were non-productive. CDR3 was defined according to IMGT convention as the region running from the second conserved V-encoded cysteine to the conserved J-encoded phenylalanine. In an earlier analysis of around 600 of the donors, sequences lacking an unambiguous match to a single V gene segment were excluded. An earlier analysis of roughly 590 of the donors called V segments functional above 56.7% productive rearrangements and segregating when the between-donor standard deviation exceeded 5%. A statistical classification framework was built for diagnosing cytomegalovirus status from the catalog of TCR beta chain sequences. A later analysis assigned V and J genes by comparing TCR nucleotide sequences with IMGT/GENE-DB human TR gene sequences. A later analysis assigned CDR3 sequences and most-parsimonious VDJ recombination scenarios with the TCRdist pipeline. In a later analysis, each TCR beta chain was defined by its CDR3 amino acid sequence together with its V-gene family, and reads without a unique V-gene family were excluded. As a way to deal with suspected cross-contamination and a sequencing artifact, a later analysis dropped 450 to 700 nucleotide sequences that were highly shared and had low generation probability. In a later analysis, a clonal expansion index for each public chain was calculated from normalized within-repertoire ranks of inferred template counts. Generation probabilities in a later analysis came from a VDJ recombination model fitted to out-of-frame rearrangements, and those results were checked against IGoR. In a later analysis, TCR-TCR, TCR-HLA and TCR-CMV co-occurrence was scored with hypergeometric tests, and a repertoire-size bias correction was applied to TCR pairs. False discovery rates were estimated in a later analysis by permuting HLA or CMV assignments 20 times. In a later analysis, co-occurring TCRs were grouped using DBSCAN, and TCRdist sequence similarity was added for clustering within HLA-allele-positive subsets. Co-occurrence clustering excluded repertoires with fewer than 30,000 or more than 120,000 public chains, plus five with anomalous nucleotide sharing. What TCRdb holds here is the immuneACCESS table cut down to in-frame rearrangements. Part of the clones is not present; checked against another copy, under half of the missing clones reflect an unresolved V gene, and the others are unexplained. The V and J calls and clone size come from that table; D and trimming were worked out from the DNA. In this sample's table one finds 200,000 to 250,000 clones. The ten largest clones represent around 1.1% of the sample.

Measured from the cysteine to the phenylalanine, the CDR3 is 14 residues long. Solely the CDR3 DNA is kept, with 42 bases framed from the first base. V has 0 bases trimmed and J has 1 base trimmed; junction bases matching no gene number 0. CDR1 and CDR2, per the germline V gene, are SGHTS and YDEGEE. In total, more than 500 healthy bone marrow donors made up the cohort. At the time of sampling, every cohort member was nominally healthy, though immune exposures that went unrecorded were likely present. The donor was CMV seropositive and was included in the group of 250 to 300 seropositive cohort members. Each donor provided a peripheral blood sample, and peripheral blood mononuclear cells were used for TCR beta sequencing. The Qiagen DNeasy Blood Extraction Kit was used to extract genomic DNA from the blood cell samples.

Rearrangement joined TRBV5-8 to TRBJ1-1, and TRBD1 aligns with 7 junction nucleotides. The clonotype originates from a girl aged 2 to 10 in good health and CMV-seropositive. Sample: PBMCs. The CDR3 corresponds to CASSLDRGNTEAFF. In nucleotide form, the sequence is TGTGCCAGCAGCTTGGACAGGGGGAACACTGAAGCTTTCTTT.